The 5 T cell receptor beta chains listed next were all sequenced from one sample in a study of early T cells in non-severe SARS-CoV-2 infection. TCRdb reanalysed the 5' RACE reads using MiXCR and keeps one entry per CDR3 protein. The repertoire holds about 80,000 distinct CDR3 sequences, with about 16% as singletons. Input material: whole blood. The receptors were gathered from an adult who was a healthcare worker with PCR-confirmed SARS-CoV-2 infection or an uninfected control (not recorded which).

This clonotype was seen only a few times. CDR3 amino acids: CATGTGKSNQPQHF. Written as DNA, the CDR3 is TGTGCCACCGGGACAGGGAAGAGCAATCAGCCCCAGCATTTT. The genes are TRBV24-1 and TRBJ1-5; 9 nucleotides match TRBD1. Germline V gene data show CDR1 as KGHDR and CDR2 as SFDVKD. V trimming: 9 bases; J trimming: 1 base; junction bases outside the gene matches: 3. The CDR3 contains 14 residues.

The chain uses TRBV30 and TRBJ2-3; tentative D call: TRBD2 (6 bases). In germline, CDR1 is GTSNPN, CDR2 SVGIG (reference sequence). Trimming cost V 8 bases and J 5 bases, with 23 bases left between them. The CDR3 extends over 15 amino acids. CDR3 bases: TGTGCCGGGGAGATGGGGGGACCCCCCTTAGATACGCAGTATTTT. It translates to CAGEMGGPPLDTQYF.

This clonotype has a handful of counts. J is TRBJ2-1 and V is TRBV3-1; 13 positions match TRBD2. The V segment lost 1 base and the J segment 4 bases; nucleotides outside the gene matches: 1. The CDR3 contains 16 residues. Germline V gives CDR1 LGHDT, CDR2 YNNKEL (reference sequence). The DNA for the CDR3 is TGTGCCAGCAGCCAAGCACTAGCGGGAGGGTACAATGAGCAGTTCTTC. Its protein product is CASSQALAGGYNEQFF.

This CDR3 reads CARGPGLLTGELFF. In DNA form, the CDR3 reads TGTGCCCGAGGACCAGGACTACTCACCGGGGAGCTGTTTTTT. This sequence joins TRBV30 and TRBJ2-2, with a tentative D call TRBD2 (6 bases). Germline V gene data show CDR1 as GTSNPN and CDR2 as SVGIG (reference sequence). The CDR3 extends over 14 amino acids. The germline V and J ends were trimmed by 8 bases and 4 bases, with 17 bases remaining between them.

The V call is TRBV13, the J call TRBJ2-7; 10 bases align to TRBD2. CDR3 length: 15 residues. Per germline, CDR1 PRHDT and CDR2 FYEKMQ (reference sequence). Trimming took 5 bases from V and 2 from J; bases not matched to a gene: 6. CDR3 sequence reads: CASSQTSGWPYEQYF. CDR3 nucleotides: TGTGCCAGCAGCCAGACTAGCGGGTGGCCCTACGAGCAGTACTTC.